This T cell receptor (beta chain) came from a study of T-cell reconstitution after alpha-beta-depleted transplantation in children. Overall study results and limits: The study reportedly traced alpha-beta T cells about two months after transplant to several hundred expanded graft clones. Where some patients showed high TCRbeta diversity at day 60, it came from recipient T cells and thymic progenitors that had survived.

This clonotype was recorded at least ten times. Its antigen is unidentified. Trimming removed 5 bases from V and 4 bases from J; junction bases left unmatched: 8. There are 15 residues in the CDR3. Unique molecular identifiers were built into the TCRbeta library. In TCRdb, the PCR reads were re-called with MiXCR into one record per CDR3 protein. The table lists about 290,000 distinct CDR3 sequences, roughly a tenth of them singletons. The sample was PBMCs, taken before TCRalphabeta/CD19-depleted stem cell transplant. The TCR comes from a boy in the first two years of life with acute myeloid leukemia, due to receive a stem cell transplant. V usage is TRBV12-3 or TRBV12-4 and J usage is TRBJ2-4; 7 bases align to TRBD1. CDR3 nucleotides: TGTGCCAGCAGTCGAGGGGGACAGTTAAAAAACATTCAGTACTTC. This encodes CASSRGGQLKNIQYF.